Presented here are 7 T cell receptor beta chains from one specimen sequenced in a study of blood T cell repertoires in COVID-19 (dated by TCRdb to about 2020). The library came from the immunoSEQ multiplex PCR assay. Entries here come from immuneACCESS through TCRdb and include only in-frame sequences with V and J called. Some clones fail to appear in such tables; in the studies checked, an unresolved V gene covers under half of the shortfall, and the cause of the remainder is unknown. This sample holds roughly 230,000 clones; about four fifths were observed only once. In total, the top ten clones hold roughly 3.1% of the sample. Sequencing was carried out using PBMCs or T cells enriched from blood (not recorded which). Receptor source: a middle-aged man who had recovered from COVID-19.

The chain is built from TRBV10-3 and TRBJ1-1, with 7 bases that match TRBD1. Germline CDR1 is ENHRY and CDR2 is SYGVKD. This CDR3 comprises 19 residues. J was trimmed by 0 bases and V by 10 bases; bases with no gene match: 23. The CDR3 loop is CATRTGPTHPTSLNTEAFF. For the CDR3, the DNA is TGTGCCACCAGGACAGGCCCGACCCACCCCACCTCTTTGAACACTGAAGCTTTCTTT.

This chain links TRBV9 with TRBJ2-3, with 7 bases identical to TRBD1. This CDR3 spans 14 amino acids. Germline V CDR1 and CDR2: SGDLS, YYNGEE. The junction had 5 bases not matched to a gene; V was cut back by 3 bases and J by 4 bases. CDR3 nucleotides: TGTGCCAGCAGCGGCCGGGACAGAGCAGATACGCAGTATTTT. This translates into CASSGRDRADTQYF.

The rearrangement links TRBV20-1 to TRBJ1-5; D uncertain. With 3 bases removed from V and 9 bases from J, the gap between germline ends came to 12 bases. Germline V gives CDR1 DFQATT, CDR2 SNEGSKA (reference sequence). The CDR3 is 12 amino acids. CDR3 loop: CSASQESRPQHF. The CDR3 region has the DNA TGCAGTGCTAGTCAAGAGTCCCGGCCCCAGCATTTT.

The chain employs TRBV11-3 and TRBJ1-1; 8 nucleotides agree with TRBD1. The CDR3 extends over 15 amino acids. The V gene's germline CDR1 is SGHNT and CDR2 YENEEA. The trim removed 4 bases at V and 1 base at J, leaving 5 bases unmatched. This CDR3 reads CASSSGQGANTEAFF. The CDR3 coding sequence is TGTGCCAGCAGCTCTGGACAGGGCGCGAACACTGAAGCTTTCTTT.

In its sample, this clone was seen a few times. CDR3 sequence: CASSISGGSPTDTQYF. The CDR3 region has the DNA TGTGCCAGTAGTATTTCCGGCGGGAGTCCGACAGATACGCAGTATTTT. The chain employs TRBV19 and TRBJ2-3, with 7 nucleotides matching TRBD2. CDR3 length: 16 residues. V was clipped by 3 bases and J by 3 bases; unmatched bases: 9. CDR1 and CDR2 (germline): LNHDA, SQIVND (reference sequence).

This clone has a single count. The chain links TRBV2 to TRBJ1-2; D ambiguous. Germline CDR1 SNHLY, CDR2 FYNNEI. Between the trimmed V and J ends, which lost 0 bases and 2 bases, there was a span of 13 bases. CDR3 length equals 16 residues. Written as DNA, the CDR3 is TGTGCCAGCAGTGAAGCTTGGAGGGCCCAAAACTATGGCTACACCTTC. It translates to CASSEAWRAQNYGYTF.

The gene calls are TRBV7-9 and TRBJ2-5, with 8 bases lining up with TRBD1. With 3 bases clipped from V and 4 bases from J, the junction kept 4 bases outside the gene matches. The CDR3 covers 14 residues. The V gene's germline CDR1 is SEHNR and CDR2 FQNEAQ (reference sequence). CDR3 region: CASSFRGLIETQYF. CDR3 DNA sequence: TGTGCCAGCAGCTTCAGGGGGCTGATAGAGACCCAGTACTTC.